This TCR beta chain comes out of a study of graft-versus-host responses after intestinal transplantation. Study-wide context: Each patient got anti-thymocyte globulin induction, then tacrolimus and steroids for three to four years. The study, taken as a whole, reports: Allograft clonal ratios (graft-versus-host to host-versus-graft) were high in patients who had graft-donor T cell macrochimerism. Ileal or blood samples showed some GvH clones first, and such clones were also found in recipient marrow.

Germline V gives CDR1 SGDLS, CDR2 YYNGEE. The CDR3 contains 14 residues. Between the trimmed V and J ends, which lost 4 bases and 2 bases, there was a span of 13 bases. Assay used: immunoSEQ multiplex PCR; TCRdb lists only in-frame clones, some missing. The sample carries 60,000 to 80,000 clones, 90% recorded once. Details on this clone: No antigen is known for it.

V usage is TRBV9 and J usage is TRBJ2-7; TRBD1 might be the D (5 bases). The sample consisted of unstimulated CD8+ T cells sorted from spleen or lymph node cells, taken before intestinal transplant. The clonotype was recovered from a human donor who received an intestinal transplant. The CDR3 loop is CASSPGWVAYEQYF. Here the CDR3 DNA reads TGTGCCAGCAGCCCAGGGTGGGTGGCCTACGAGCAGTACTTC.